The 32 T cell receptor beta chains in this list originate from one sample, sequenced in a study of cytomegalovirus exposure and HLA in healthy donors. Vbeta (60) and Jbeta (13) primers were used in the PCR. TCRdb keeps only in-frame clones here, not all; method: immunoSEQ multiplex PCR. The sample lists 100,000 to 150,000 clones; 75% to 85% were seen once. Source material: PBMCs. These receptor sequences come from a woman aged 50 to 65 in good health and CMV-seropositive.

The rearrangement links TRBV11-2 to TRBJ1-1, with no clear D. Germline V CDR1 and CDR2: SGHAT, FQNNGV. V lost 5 bases and J 1 base, leaving 14 bases between the germline ends. The CDR3 totals 15 residues. This CDR3 is CASSIPITENTEAFF. The CDR3 bases are TGTGCCAGCAGCATTCCGATTACAGAGAACACTGAAGCTTTCTTT.

This clone was counted between two and nine times. V and J are TRBV7-3 and TRBJ2-7, with 7 positions matching TRBD1. The CDR3 consists of 15 residues. Germline V lookup: CDR1 SGHTA, CDR2 FQGTGA. J lost 5 bases, V lost 4 bases, and 11 bases had no gene match. CDR3 residues: CASSSQTGISNEQYF. Here the CDR3 DNA reads TGTGCCAGCAGCTCCCAGACAGGGATATCCAACGAGCAGTACTTC. The entire variable domain, with the rest obtained from reference TRBV7-3 and TRBJ2-7, is as follows: GAGVSQTPSNKVTEKGKYVELRCDPISGHTALYWYRQSLGQGPEFLIYFQGTGAADDSGLPNDRFFAVRPEGSVSTLKIQRTERGDSAVYLCASSSQTGISNEQYFGPGTRLTVT.

The chain has TRBV23-1 and TRBJ1-1, with a weak D call TRBD1 (6 bases). TRBV23-1 is an ORF; its function is uncertain. With 6 bases removed from V and 0 bases from J, the gap between germline ends came to 8 bases. The CDR3 sequence is 13 residues long. CDR3 sequence reads: CASRGGLNTEAFF. CDR3 bases: TGCGCCAGCAGAGGGGGTTTGAACACTGAAGCTTTCTTT.

V is TRBV30 and J is TRBJ2-7; 7 bases line up with TRBD2. V was pared by 2 bases and J by 2 bases, with 3 bases of the junction left unmatched. The CDR3 length is 13 residues. The V gene's germline CDR1 is GTSNPN and CDR2 SVGIG (reference sequence). The CDR3 DNA sequence: TGTGCCTGGAGTCGAGCGGGGACCTACGAGCAGTACTTC. The encoded protein is CAWSRAGTYEQYF.

V and J are TRBV7-2 and TRBJ2-5; D unresolved. TRBJ2-7 matches the DNA end more closely, so the J call is doubtful. CDR1 is SGHTA, CDR2 FQGNSA, per germline. The CDR3 totals 13 residues. Here the CDR3 reads CASSLVFGYEQYF. CDR3 bases: TGTGCCAGCAGCTTAGTCTTCGGGTACGAGCAGTACTTC.

The J gene is TRBJ1-2, the V gene TRBV7-2; no clear D gene. CDR3 size: 14 residues. V shed 5 bases and J shed 6 bases, with 16 bases lying between them. Germline V gene data show CDR1 as SGHTA and CDR2 as FQGNSA. In DNA, the CDR3 is TGTGCCAGCAGCCCCTCTACCGCCGGGAATGGCTACACCTTC. It encodes CASSPSTAGNGYTF.

V and J are TRBV7-3 and TRBJ2-7; D possibly corresponds to TRBD1 (6 bases). Trimming shortened V by 2 bases and J by 5 bases, and 16 bases separated the two germline ends. The germline V gene has CDR1 SGHTA and CDR2 FQGTGA. This CDR3 has 15 amino acids. The CDR3 coding sequence is TGTGCCAGCAGCTTAGAACTTCAGGGGAGCAACGAGCAGTACTTC. It yields the protein CASSLELQGSNEQYF.

The chain has TRBV30 and TRBJ2-1, with D unresolved. The V end was cut by 0 bases, the J end by 7 bases, with 16 bases between. There are 15 residues in the CDR3. Germline CDR1 and CDR2: GTSNPN and SVGIG (reference sequence). The CDR3 protein is CAWSVLSGTLNEQFF. The CDR3 DNA follows: TGTGCCTGGAGTGTACTTTCTGGTACGTTGAATGAGCAGTTCTTC.

The CDR3 spells CASSYPLLTGPLTDTQYF. The CDR3 bases are TGTGCCAGCAGCTACCCCCTTCTGACAGGACCCCTCACAGATACGCAGTATTTT. The V gene is TRBV5-8, the J gene TRBJ2-3, with D perhaps matching TRBD1 (6 bases). The CDR3 consists of 18 residues. Germline values: CDR1 SGHTS, CDR2 YDEGEE. Trimming removed 3 bases from V and 2 bases from J, with 22 bases in between.

The rearrangement links TRBV7-9 to TRBJ2-3, with 7 bases lining up with TRBD2. Germline CDR1 SEHNR, CDR2 FQNEAQ (reference sequence). V was pared by 8 bases and J by 3 bases, with 11 bases of the junction left unmatched. This CDR3 is 15 amino acids long. CDR3 sequence: CASLEGLRETDTQYF. In DNA, the CDR3 is TGTGCCAGCCTGGAGGGCTTGCGGGAGACAGATACGCAGTATTTT.

V usage is TRBV5-6 and J usage is TRBJ2-2, with D perhaps TRBD1 (6 bases). Trimming took 3 bases from V and 6 from J, leaving 12 bases between them. The CDR3 sequence is 14 residues long. From germline, CDR1 is SGHDT and CDR2 YYEEEE. The CDR3 reads CASSYRAAAGELFF. In DNA, the CDR3 is TGTGCCAGCAGCTACAGGGCCGCCGCCGGGGAGCTGTTTTTT.

The CDR3 sequence: CASSLIRGGDEQYF. The CDR3, as DNA: TGTGCCAGCAGTTTAATCCGGGGGGGCGACGAGCAGTACTTC. The V call is TRBV27, the J call TRBJ2-7; 8 bases align to TRBD2. This CDR3 is built from 14 residues. With 2 bases clipped from V and 5 bases from J, the junction kept 5 bases outside the gene matches. CDR1 is MNHEY and CDR2 is SMNVEV in the germline V gene (reference sequence).

The chain is built from TRBV19 and TRBJ1-1; D remains unclear. This CDR3 has 15 residues. V was pared by 7 bases and J by 2 bases, with 17 bases between. The germline CDR1 and CDR2 sequences are LNHDA and SQIVND (reference sequence). CDR3 region: CASTLTAGSNTEAFF. CDR3 DNA sequence: TGTGCCAGTACCCTCACAGCGGGGTCAAACACTGAAGCTTTCTTT.

The chain employs TRBV20-1 and TRBJ2-4; TRBD2 might be the D (5 bases). CDR1 is DFQATT and CDR2 is SNEGSKA in the germline V gene (reference sequence). V lost 5 bases to trimming and J lost 15 bases, with 17 bases between them. This CDR3 comprises 11 residues. Written as DNA, the CDR3 is TGCAGTGCTCGAGTTGGGAGAAATAGGTACTTC. It codes for CSARVGRNRYF.

This rearrangement joins TRBV7-8 to TRBJ2-7; no definite D call. The V end was cut by 4 bases, the J end by 4 bases, with 11 bases between. In germline, CDR1 is SGHVS, CDR2 FQNEAQ. CDR3 size: 13 residues. The CDR3 DNA reads TGTGCCAGCAGCTCAAGAGACATATACGAGCAGTACTTC. Translated, it gives CASSSRDIYEQYF.

This chain joins TRBV29-1 and TRBJ1-5, with a tentative D call TRBD1 (5 bases). The length of the CDR3 is 14 residues. Germline lookup yields CDR1 SQVTM and CDR2 ANQGSEA. V dropped 3 bases and J dropped 2 bases, with 11 bases sitting between them. The CDR3 coding sequence is TGCAGCGTTGACGGGGGGGATGGCAATCAGCCCCAGCATTTT. Translating gives CSVDGGDGNQPQHF.

This chain uses TRBV6-1 with TRBJ2-3; TRBD2 agrees at 9 bases. The J segment lost 9 bases and the V segment lost 3 bases, leaving 7 bases of the junction unmatched. The CDR3 runs to 14 residues. The germline CDR1 and CDR2 sequences are MNHNS and SASEGT. The CDR3 DNA is TGTGCCAGCAGTGAGGGACTAGCCCGGGGGACGCAGTATTTT. Translating gives CASSEGLARGTQYF.

The genes are TRBV5-1 and TRBJ2-1; 12 bases fit TRBD2. CDR1 SGHRS and CDR2 YFSETQ come from the germline V gene. Trimming cost V 3 bases and J 5 bases; bases outside gene matches: 9. The CDR3 extends over 17 amino acids. The CDR3 spells CASSSSGRALQDNEQFF. CDR3 in DNA: TGCGCCAGCAGCTCTAGCGGGAGGGCCTTACAGGACAATGAGCAGTTCTTC.

This rearrangement joins TRBV10-3 to TRBJ2-1, with D perhaps matching TRBD2 (5 bases). This CDR3 is built from 12 residues. Per germline, CDR1 ENHRY and CDR2 SYGVKD. Between the trimmed V and J ends, which lost 7 bases and 8 bases, there was a span of 12 bases. The CDR3 DNA is TGTGCCATCACGCGGGTGGGTGATGAGCAGTTCTTC. Translating it yields CAITRVGDEQFF.

V gene TRBV19 combines with J gene TRBJ2-5; 7 positions agree with TRBD2. Germline lookup yields CDR1 LNHDA and CDR2 SQIVND (reference sequence). This CDR3 contains 15 residues. V shed 1 base, J shed 5 bases, and the junction held 7 bases outside the gene matches. CDR3 DNA sequence: TGTGCCAGTAGTATAGCTGGCGGGGGAACCGAGACCCAGTACTTC. Translated, it gives CASSIAGGGTETQYF.

This chain's CDR3 is CAIMRPTRGYTF. In DNA form, the CDR3 reads TGTGCCATCATGAGACCTACGAGGGGCTACACCTTC. The chain has TRBV10-3 and TRBJ1-2, with D unclear. This CDR3 has 12 residues. Germline CDR1 and CDR2: ENHRY and SYGVKD. Trimming took 7 bases from V and 8 from J, leaving 14 bases between them.

This clone was detected only a few times. The chain combines TRBV7-2 with TRBJ2-2; 11 bases match TRBD2. The CDR3 is made up of 17 amino acids. The junction had 8 bases not matched to a gene; V was cut back by 2 bases and J by 6 bases. Germline V gives CDR1 SGHTA, CDR2 FQGNSA. The CDR3 spells CASSLHTSGSLAGELFF. CDR3 in DNA: TGTGCCAGCAGCTTACATACTAGCGGGAGTTTGGCCGGGGAGCTGTTTTTT.

This clone was seen only a few times. This sequence joins TRBV19 and TRBJ1-5, with 8 nucleotides matching TRBD1. The ends lost 5 bases at V and 0 bases at J; junction bases unmatched: 21. The CDR3 covers 21 residues. From germline, CDR1 is LNHDA and CDR2 SQIVND (reference sequence). The CDR3: CASSFLGGGQGAGYSNQPQHF. The CDR3, as DNA: TGTGCCAGTAGTTTCTTGGGAGGTGGGCAGGGGGCCGGTTATAGCAATCAGCCCCAGCATTTT.

The rearrangement joins TRBV11-2 to TRBJ2-3; no reliable D call. Germline CDR1 reads SGHAT; CDR2 reads FQNNGV. V lost 1 base and J 0 bases, leaving 5 bases between the germline ends. This CDR3 has 14 residues. For the CDR3, the DNA is TGTGCCAGCAGCTTAGGGCTGAGCACAGATACGCAGTATTTT. It specifies CASSLGLSTDTQYF.

This clone was found a few times. The chain carries TRBV20-1 and TRBJ2-1; possible D gene TRBD2, 6 bases. The V gene lost 6 bases and the J gene lost 6 bases, with 9 bases spanning the gap. From germline, CDR1 is DFQATT and CDR2 SNEGSKA (reference sequence). The CDR3 spans 11 residues. The CDR3: CSAWDSNEQFF. CDR3 nucleotides: TGCAGTGCGTGGGACTCCAATGAGCAGTTCTTC.

The chain joins TRBV7-2 to TRBJ2-7; maybe TRBD2 (6 bases). V lost 6 bases to trimming and J lost 0 bases, with 15 bases between them. CDR3 length equals 15 residues. CDR1 and CDR2 from the germline V gene are SGHTA and FQGNSA. The CDR3 DNA reads as TGTGCCAGCAGTTTAACTAGCAAACCCTCCTACGAGCAGTACTTC. This codes for CASSLTSKPSYEQYF. The full variable domain, with the rest looked up from reference TRBV7-2 and TRBJ2-7, is GAGVSQSPSNKVTEKGKDVELRCDPISGHTALYWYRQSLGQGLEFLIYFQGNSAPDKSGLPSDRFSAERTGGSVSTLTIQRTQQEDSAVYLCASSLTSKPSYEQYFGPGTRLTVT.

The chain carries TRBV5-6 and TRBJ1-2, with D perhaps TRBD1 (6 bases). CDR1 and CDR2 from the germline V gene are SGHDT and YYEEEE. The CDR3 loop spans 15 amino acids. Trimming stripped 4 bases from V and 1 base from J, with 14 bases between. The CDR3 spells CASSTREGVNYGYTF. The CDR3 DNA reads as TGTGCCAGCAGCACCCGGGAGGGGGTTAACTATGGCTACACCTTC.

V gene TRBV27 combines with J gene TRBJ1-2; 9 bases align to TRBD1. V was clipped by 5 bases and J by 4 bases; unmatched bases: 5. CDR1 and CDR2 from the germline V gene are MNHEY and SMNVEV (reference sequence). This CDR3 is 14 amino acids long. CDR3 loop: CASSLTDRGYGYTF. DNA of the CDR3: TGTGCCAGCAGTCTCACGGACAGGGGCTATGGCTACACCTTC.

The chain joins TRBV5-6 to TRBJ1-5; 7 bases agree with TRBD1. The CDR3 has 14 amino acids. V was pared by 1 base and J by 9 bases, with 7 bases of the junction left unmatched. Germline CDR1 reads SGHDT; CDR2 reads YYEEEE. Written as DNA, the CDR3 is TGTGCCAGCAGCTTGTTCCAGGGGGATAGGCCCCAGCATTTT. Amino acid sequence: CASSLFQGDRPQHF.

This clone was observed a handful of times. The V and J genes are TRBV15 and TRBJ1-1, with TRBD1 identical over 7 bases. The CDR3 contains 14 residues. After removal of 1 base from V and 10 bases from J, the junction contained 9 bases not matched to a gene. Looked up from germline, CDR1 is LNHNV and CDR2 is YYDKDF (reference sequence). CDR3 in amino acids: CATSRVTSDRRAFF. CDR3 coding DNA: TGTGCCACCAGCAGAGTTACCTCGGACAGGAGAGCTTTCTTT.

This clone appeared many times. The chain combines TRBV4-3 with TRBJ2-1, with D perhaps matching TRBD2 (6 bases). V gave up 2 bases and J gave up 4 bases, with 12 bases separating them. Germline values: CDR1 LGHNA, CDR2 YSLEER. The CDR3 consists of 15 residues. CDR3 coding DNA: TGCGCCAGCAGCCAATTCCGGGACTCATACAATGAGCAGTTCTTC. It translates to CASSQFRDSYNEQFF.

The J gene is TRBJ1-2, the V gene TRBV25-1, with 9 bases aligning to TRBD1. Trimming took 8 bases from V and 8 from J; bases not matched to a gene: 6. Germline V CDR1 and CDR2: MGHDK, SYGVNS. The CDR3 runs 12 residues. The CDR3 nucleotides read TGTGCCAGCGGCCGGACAGGGGAGGGCTACACCTTC. This gives the protein CASGRTGEGYTF.